This entry describes one T cell receptor (beta chain). This sample also contains other DNA sequences that code for the same CDR3. This sample was included in a study of cytomegalovirus exposure and HLA in healthy donors. Study context: From HLA-typed donors, an early data release held approximately 85 million unique TCRs.

PCR used 60 Vbeta primers and 13 Jbeta primers. Measured with immunoSEQ multiplex PCR; TCRdb has only the in-frame clones, and not every one. Of around 300,000 clones listed, roughly four fifths are singletons. The TCR sequence derives from a woman in her thirties or forties in good health and CMV-seropositive. The specimen was PBMCs.

The CDR3 nucleotides read TGTGCCAGTAAGGGGGCTTACGAGCAGTACTTC. Translation: CASKGAYEQYF. V and J are TRBV6-5 and TRBJ2-7, with TRBD1 matching 7 bases. Losses at the gene ends were 9 bases for V and 4 bases for J; bases not matched to a gene: 3. CDR3 length equals 11 residues. CDR1 and CDR2 (germline): MNHEY, SVGAGI.